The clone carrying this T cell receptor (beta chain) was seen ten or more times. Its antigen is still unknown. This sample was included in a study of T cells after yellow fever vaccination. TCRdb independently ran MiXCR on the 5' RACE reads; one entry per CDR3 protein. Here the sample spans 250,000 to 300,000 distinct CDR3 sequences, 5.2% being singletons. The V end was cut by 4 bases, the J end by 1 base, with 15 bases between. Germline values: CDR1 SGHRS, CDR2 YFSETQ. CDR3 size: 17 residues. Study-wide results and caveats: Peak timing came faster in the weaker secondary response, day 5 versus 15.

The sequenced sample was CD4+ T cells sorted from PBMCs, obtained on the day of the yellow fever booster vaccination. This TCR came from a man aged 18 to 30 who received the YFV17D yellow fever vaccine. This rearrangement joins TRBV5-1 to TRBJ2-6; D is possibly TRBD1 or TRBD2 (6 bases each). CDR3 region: CASSTSPGASGANVLTF. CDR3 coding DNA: TGCGCCAGCAGCACCTCCCCGGGGGCGTCTGGGGCCAACGTCCTGACTTTC.